The 12 T cell receptor beta chains in this list originate from one sample, sequenced in a study of regulatory T cells in long-lasting Graves disease. Indicated time point: newly diagnosed GD, antithyroid drugs for less than 3 months. PBMCs were the source of the RNA used for TCR sequencing. Arm-PCR with iRepertoire HTBI primers amplified the CDR3 regions for these TCR beta libraries. MiXCR, run by TCRdb on the multiplex PCR reads, gives a single entry per CDR3 protein. The sample shows roughly 520,000 distinct CDR3 sequences, approximately 12% of them seen only once. The data were also submitted as part of a second study, on T cells in Graves' hyperthyroidism and ophthalmopathy.

Sequenced here: peripheral blood mononuclear cells (PBMCs), sampled at new diagnosis, from a patient treated with antithyroid drugs. These receptors were taken from a woman aged 25 to 39 with Graves disease.

The chain carries TRBV3-1 and TRBJ2-1; possibly TRBD2 for D (6 bases). The CDR3 has 11 residues. The germline V and J ends were trimmed by 8 bases and 9 bases, with 11 bases remaining between them. CDR1 and CDR2 from the germline V gene are LGHDT and YNNKEL (reference sequence). Here the CDR3 DNA reads TGTGCCAGCTCCGGGAGTAGTGAGCAGTTCTTC. It specifies CASSGSSEQFF.

J is TRBJ2-7 and V is TRBV28, with 9 bases lining up with TRBD2. Germline V gene sequence: CDR1 MDHEN, CDR2 SYDVKM. CDR3 length equals 16 residues. V lost 1 base and J lost 2; bases outside the gene matches: 6. CDR3: CASSLLGLAGTYEQYF. CDR3 nucleotide sequence: TGTGCCAGCAGTTTATTAGGTCTAGCGGGGACCTACGAGCAGTACTTC. The variable domain in full, with the rest retrieved from reference TRBV28 and TRBJ2-7, is DVKVTQSSRYLVKRTGEKVFLECVQDMDHENMFWYRQDPGLGLRLIYFSYDVKMKEKGDIPEGYSVSREKKERFSLILESASTNQTSMYLCASSLLGLAGTYEQYFGPGTRLTVT.

This clonotype was seen repeatedly, ten times or more. The chain couples TRBV2 to TRBJ2-1, with TRBD2 identical over 7 bases. This CDR3 region has 14 residues. Losses at the gene ends were 4 bases for V and 4 bases for J; bases not matched to a gene: 4. The germline V gene has CDR1 SNHLY and CDR2 FYNNEI. In nucleotides, the CDR3 is TGTGCCAGCAGTGCTTCTAGCGGTTACAATGAGCAGTTCTTC. Protein product: CASSASSGYNEQFF.

This clonotype occurred many times. This chain connects TRBV29-1 to TRBJ1-4; 11 bases align to TRBD1. In germline, CDR1 is SQVTM, CDR2 ANQGSEA. CDR3 length: 16 amino acids. The V and J ends lost 7 bases and 0 bases, in that order; junction bases with no gene match: 7. The DNA of the CDR3 is TGCAGCGCCCGGGGACAGGGGGTTGCAACTAATGAAAAACTGTTTTTT. Protein: CSARGQGVATNEKLFF.

The rearrangement links TRBV29-1 to TRBJ2-3; D remains unclear. The germline V gene has CDR1 SQVTM and CDR2 ANQGSEA. Trimming shortened V by 4 bases and J by 8 bases, and 13 bases separated the two germline ends. The CDR3 is 12 amino acids. The CDR3 nucleotides read TGCAGCGTTGGGCTGTTTCTTGGTACGCAGTATTTT. Translating gives CSVGLFLGTQYF.

This clonotype came up many times. This chain connects TRBV28 to TRBJ2-1; 7 positions match TRBD2. The CDR3 has 14 amino acids. V trimming: 7 bases; J trimming: 5 bases; junction bases outside the gene matches: 8. Germline V CDR1 and CDR2: MDHEN, SYDVKM. DNA of the CDR3: TGTGCCAGCAACGGGGCGGGAGTGAACAATGAGCAGTTCTTC. The encoded protein is CASNGAGVNNEQFF. The whole variable domain, filled in from reference TRBV28 and TRBJ2-1, reads DVKVTQSSRYLVKRTGEKVFLECVQDMDHENMFWYRQDPGLGLRLIYFSYDVKMKEKGDIPEGYSVSREKKERFSLILESASTNQTSMYLCASNGAGVNNEQFFGPGTRLTVL.

There are a few counts of this clonotype. The rearrangement joins TRBV6-1 to TRBJ1-5; the D gene is possibly TRBD1 (6 bases). V gave up 8 bases and J gave up 7 bases, with 15 bases separating them. Germline assignment: CDR1 MNHNS and CDR2 SASEGT. The CDR3 contains 13 residues. This CDR3 reads CASYEGGAQPQHF. The CDR3, as DNA: TGTGCCAGCTATGAGGGGGGGGCCCAGCCCCAGCATTTT.

V and J are TRBV7-3 and TRBJ2-1; D may be TRBD2 (5 bases). The CDR3 consists of 15 residues. From germline, CDR1 is SGHTA and CDR2 FQGTGA. Trimming took off 1 base at V and 2 bases at J, with 9 bases between the two ends. The chain's CDR3 is CASSLRGLPYNEQFF. The CDR3 nucleotides are TGTGCCAGCAGCTTAAGAGGGTTACCCTACAATGAGCAGTTCTTC. Full variable domain (missing parts from reference TRBV7-3 and TRBJ2-1): GAGVSQTPSNKVTEKGKYVELRCDPISGHTALYWYRQSLGQGPEFLIYFQGTGAADDSGLPNDRFFAVRPEGSVSTLKIQRTERGDSAVYLCASSLRGLPYNEQFFGPGTRLTVL.

The genes are TRBV11-2 and TRBJ2-7, with 12 nucleotides matching TRBD2. CDR1 is SGHAT, CDR2 FQNNGV, per germline. The J segment lost 5 bases and the V segment lost 5 bases, leaving 7 bases of the junction unmatched. The CDR3 has 15 amino acids. CDR3 amino acids: CASSLTSGSLNEQYF. DNA of the CDR3: TGTGCCAGCAGCCTGACTAGCGGGAGTCTCAACGAGCAGTACTTC. Full variable domain (missing parts from reference TRBV11-2 and TRBJ2-7): EAGVAQSPRYKIIEKRQSVAFWCNPISGHATLYWYQQILGQGPKLLIQFQNNGVVDDSQLPKDRFSAERLKGVDSTLKIQPAKLEDSAVYLCASSLTSGSLNEQYFGPGTRLTVT.

There are many counts of this clonotype. This chain uses TRBV10-1 with TRBJ2-7; 7 bases map to TRBD1. V lost 8 bases to trimming and J lost 9 bases; unmatched junction nucleotides: 25. CDR3 length: 17 amino acids. CDR1 and CDR2 (germline): WNHNN, SYGVQD (reference sequence). CDR3 residues: CASFDGVSGTDVPGQYF. The CDR3, as DNA: TGCGCCAGCTTTGATGGTGTATCCGGGACAGACGTCCCTGGGCAGTACTTC.

There are a few counts of this clonotype. The J gene is TRBJ1-2, the V gene TRBV2; the match to TRBD1 covers 11 bases. Germline lookup yields CDR1 SNHLY and CDR2 FYNNEI. The CDR3 runs 14 residues. The J segment lost 5 bases and the V segment lost 7 bases, leaving 6 bases of the junction unmatched. CDR3 nucleotides: TGTGCCAGCACTCGGACAGGGGGCTGGTATGGCTACACCTTC. Its protein product is CASTRTGGWYGYTF.

This clonotype turned up a few times. The CDR3 nucleotides read TGTGCCAGCAGCCTACCGGGACTAGCGGGAGAGACCGGGGAGCTGTTTTTT. Translation: CASSLPGLAGETGELFF. The chain employs TRBV3-1 and TRBJ2-2, with 14 bases fitting TRBD2. Germline trimming cut 4 bases from V and 5 bases from J; bases unmatched to any gene: 6. The CDR3 has 17 residues. From germline, CDR1 is LGHDT and CDR2 YNNKEL (reference sequence).